Below are 30 T cell receptor beta chains sequenced from a single sample in a study of T cells in Graves' hyperthyroidism and ophthalmopathy. Using RNA transcripts as the source, TCR beta CDR3 regions were amplified. HTBI primers were the set used in a first-round RT-PCR of the TCR CDR3. TCRdb re-derived calls from the multiplex PCR reads in MiXCR, one entry per CDR3 protein. The sample consists of 350,000 or so distinct CDR3 sequences, roughly 18% of them appearing once. The specimen was blood. All receptors derive from a woman aged 45-59 years with Graves' hyperthyroidism.

This clonotype was counted a few times. The chain combines TRBV10-3 with TRBJ1-2; no reliable D call. The CDR3 is made up of 11 amino acids. Trimming stripped 8 bases from V and 7 bases from J, with 11 bases between. Germline loops: CDR1 ENHRY, CDR2 SYGVKD. CDR3 nucleotides: TGTGCCATCCCGGCGGAGTTTGGCTACACCTTC. Translation gives CAIPAEFGYTF.

This clonotype was observed at least ten times. This chain links TRBV28 with TRBJ2-3; 12 bases are a match to TRBD2. The CDR3 loop spans 15 amino acids. The germline V gene encodes CDR1 MDHEN and CDR2 SYDVKM. The ends lost 3 bases at V and 3 bases at J; junction bases unmatched: 1. The CDR3 spells CASSFLAGGTDTQYF. The CDR3 DNA reads TGTGCCAGCAGTTTTCTAGCGGGAGGGACAGATACGCAGTATTTT.

This clonotype was detected ten times or more. The chain combines TRBV12-3 or TRBV12-4 with TRBJ2-2; D is perhaps TRBD1 or TRBD2 (5 bases each). The V end was cut by 3 bases, the J end by 6 bases, with 20 bases between. The CDR3 spans 17 residues. The CDR3 sequence is CASSFGTSTTKAGELFF. The CDR3 coding sequence is TGTGCCAGCAGTTTCGGGACCTCCACGACCAAAGCCGGGGAGCTGTTTTTT.

This clonotype showed up just a few times. This chain connects TRBV13 to TRBJ1-5, with D uncertain. V gave up 3 bases and J gave up 7 bases, with 10 bases separating them. From germline, CDR1 is PRHDT and CDR2 FYEKMQ (reference sequence). The CDR3 has 13 residues. Here the CDR3 DNA reads TGTGCCAGCAGCTTTGTAGGTGACCAGCCCCAGCATTTT. Translation gives CASSFVGDQPQHF.

This clonotype has ten or more counts. This sequence joins TRBV28 and TRBJ2-3; the D gene is possibly TRBD2 (6 bases). This CDR3 is 15 amino acids long. The germline gives CDR1 MDHEN, CDR2 SYDVKM. The V gene lost 4 bases and the J gene lost 2 bases, with 13 bases spanning the gap. CDR3 protein: CASSSTTRFTDTQYF. The CDR3 region has the DNA TGTGCCAGCAGTTCAACGACTAGGTTCACAGATACGCAGTATTTT.

The chain couples TRBV7-6 to TRBJ2-2, with 14 positions matching TRBD2. CDR3 length: 18 residues. Trimming took 4 bases from V and 5 from J; bases not matched to a gene: 9. Germline CDR1 is SGHVS and CDR2 is FNYEAQ. The CDR3 protein is CASSSMTSGGAITGELFF. The CDR3 DNA reads TGTGCCAGCAGCTCCATGACTAGCGGGGGGGCGATTACCGGGGAGCTGTTTTTT.

The chain is built from TRBV20-1 and TRBJ2-7, with D tentatively TRBD2 (6 bases). V was trimmed by 7 bases and J by 2 bases, leaving 15 bases between them. Per germline, CDR1 DFQATT and CDR2 SNEGSKA (reference sequence). This CDR3 is 13 amino acids long. The CDR3 DNA follows: TGCAGTGGTATTACGGGGGAGGCCTACGAGCAGTACTTC. This codes for CSGITGEAYEQYF.

This clonotype was seen many times. V usage is TRBV13 and J usage is TRBJ2-1; D gene ambiguous. V was cut by 3 bases and J by 6 bases, with 12 bases left in between. The CDR3 covers 14 residues. The germline gives CDR1 PRHDT, CDR2 FYEKMQ (reference sequence). CDR3 bases: TGTGCCAGCAGCTTTTCGGGCCACTTCAATGAGCAGTTCTTC. The encoded protein is CASSFSGHFNEQFF.

This clonotype was observed many times. The chain uses TRBV7-8 and TRBJ2-2; D unclear. The V and J ends lost 1 base and 1 base respectively, with 7 bases between them. Germline lookup yields CDR1 SGHVS and CDR2 FQNEAQ. The CDR3 is made up of 15 amino acids. The CDR3 DNA sequence: TGTGCCAGCAGCTTAGATGTGGGGAACACCGGGGAGCTGTTTTTT. It yields the protein CASSLDVGNTGELFF.

This clonotype showed up just a few times. V and J are TRBV15 and TRBJ1-1; tentative D call: TRBD1 (6 bases). Per germline, CDR1 LNHNV and CDR2 YYDKDF (reference sequence). V was clipped by 8 bases and J by 5 bases, with 12 bases between them. The CDR3 sequence is 12 residues long. CDR3 protein: CATGGLWTEAFF. The CDR3 DNA is TGTGCCACCGGGGGGCTTTGGACTGAAGCTTTCTTT. The variable domain in full, with the rest retrieved from reference TRBV15 and TRBJ1-1, is DAMVIQNPRYQVTQFGKPVTLSCSQTLNHNVMYWYQQKSSQAPKLLFHYYDKDFNNEADTPDNFQSRRPNTSFCFLDIRSPGLGDTAMYLCATGGLWTEAFFGQGTRLTVV.

CDR3 coding DNA: TGTGCCAGCTCACCACCAGGGTCGGGACAGGGCTACGAGCAGTACTTC. Residues: CASSPPGSGQGYEQYF. J is TRBJ2-7 and V is TRBV18; 9 nucleotides line up with TRBD1. This CDR3 contains 16 residues. Losses at the gene ends were 0 bases for V and 3 bases for J; bases not matched to a gene: 6. Germline values: CDR1 KGHSH, CDR2 LQKENI.

Remarks on this clonotype: The CDR3 does not close with the conserved phenylalanine or tryptophan, likely indicating a read error. V is TRBV20-1 and J is TRBJ2-5; D gene unclear. The CDR3 length is 14 residues. V lost 5 bases, J lost 3 bases, and 16 bases lay in between. In germline, CDR1 is DFQATT, CDR2 SNEGSKA (reference sequence). The CDR3 spells CSAGVSVGKETQYL. The CDR3 DNA sequence: TGCAGTGCTGGTGTATCGGTGGGGAAAGAGACCCAGTACCTC.

The rearrangement links TRBV18 to TRBJ1-1, with 9 bases fitting TRBD1. V gave up 2 bases and J gave up 4 bases; unmatched junction bases: 2. CDR1 and CDR2 (germline): KGHSH, LQKENI. This CDR3 spans 14 amino acids. CDR3 region: CASSPGTGSTEAFF. DNA of the CDR3: TGTGCCAGCTCACCAGGGACAGGGAGCACTGAAGCTTTCTTT.

This clonotype was counted ten times or more. The genes are TRBV6-1 and TRBJ2-1; D is unclear. The CDR3 has 13 amino acids. V gave up 6 bases and J gave up 0 bases, with 6 bases separating them. Germline values: CDR1 MNHNS, CDR2 SASEGT. The CDR3 spells CASRDFSYNEQFF. CDR3 bases: TGTGCCAGCAGGGATTTCTCCTACAATGAGCAGTTCTTC.

Concerning this clonotype: Compared with germline, one end of the junction differs, possibly owing to a read error. The chain combines TRBV20-1 with TRBJ2-5; the match to TRBD2 covers 12 bases. The CDR3 runs 15 residues. Per germline, CDR1 DFQATT and CDR2 SNEGSKA (reference sequence). For the CDR3, the DNA is TGCAGTGCGAGAGAACTAGCGGGAGGAAGGGAGACCCAGTACTTC. As protein: CSARELAGGRETQYF.

The J gene is TRBJ2-7, the V gene TRBV5-6; D remains ambiguous. This CDR3 spans 15 amino acids. CDR1 is SGHDT, CDR2 YYEEEE, per germline. V shed 4 bases and J shed 1 base, with 15 bases lying between them. The CDR3 protein is CASSPAGPQSYEQYF. The CDR3 nucleotides read TGTGCCAGCAGCCCGGCCGGGCCCCAGTCCTACGAGCAGTACTTC.

This clonotype was seen many times. The rearrangement uses TRBV28 and TRBJ2-5; D call uncertain. Germline values: CDR1 MDHEN, CDR2 SYDVKM. Trimming stripped 4 bases from V and 5 bases from J, with 14 bases between. The CDR3 has 14 amino acids. The CDR3 sequence is CASSSLGPVETQYF. The DNA of the CDR3 is TGTGCCAGCAGTTCCTTAGGGCCAGTGGAGACCCAGTACTTC.

This clonotype came up many times. The genes are TRBV5-5 and TRBJ2-1; TRBD2 matches 13 bases. CDR1 is SGHKS and CDR2 is YYEKEE in the germline V gene (reference sequence). The ends lost 4 bases at V and 6 bases at J; junction bases unmatched: 13. The CDR3 covers 18 residues. The CDR3, as DNA: TGTGCCAGCAGCCAAGGACTAGCGGGAGATCTTCTTGTCAATGAGCAGTTCTTC. Its protein product is CASSQGLAGDLLVNEQFF. The whole variable domain, filled in from reference TRBV5-5 and TRBJ2-1, reads DAGVTQSPTHLIKTRGQQVTLRCSPISGHKSVSWYQQVLGQGPQFIFQYYEKEERGRGNFPDRFSARQFPNYSSELNVNALLLGDSALYLCASSQGLAGDLLVNEQFFGPGTRLTVL.

This clonotype was counted many times. The chain recombines TRBV2 with TRBJ2-7; D unresolved. The V and J ends lost 1 base and 5 bases respectively, with 9 bases between them. Germline V lookup: CDR1 SNHLY, CDR2 FYNNEI. The CDR3 is 13 residues long. CDR3 residues: CASSEGAENEQYF. The CDR3 DNA reads as TGTGCCAGCAGTGAAGGGGCCGAGAACGAGCAGTACTTC.

This chain links TRBV15 with TRBJ1-3, with D possibly matching TRBD1 (5 bases). The CDR3 sequence is 17 residues long. Germline CDR1 is LNHNV and CDR2 is YYDKDF (reference sequence). Trimming took 1 base from V and 0 from J, leaving 13 bases between them. The chain's CDR3 is CATSRVPRDRSGNTIYF. CDR3 nucleotides: TGTGCCACCAGCAGAGTGCCCCGGGACCGCTCTGGAAACACCATATATTTT.

J is TRBJ2-7 and V is TRBV7-2; 7 bases map to TRBD1. V dropped 4 bases and J dropped 2; count of bases not matched to a gene: 11. The CDR3 is 16 residues long. Germline-derived CDR1 and CDR2 are SGHTA and FQGNSA. In DNA, the CDR3 is TGTGCCAGCAGCTCCAGAGGGGGACAGCCGACCTACGAGCAGTACTTC. This translates into CASSSRGGQPTYEQYF.

This chain connects TRBV30 to TRBJ2-1; 8 positions match TRBD1. CDR3 length: 13 amino acids. Looked up from germline, CDR1 is GTSNPN and CDR2 is SVGIG (reference sequence). Trimming removed 4 bases from V and 8 bases from J; junction bases left unmatched: 7. CDR3 protein: CAWTTGVFDEQFF. CDR3 sequence (DNA): TGTGCCTGGACGACAGGGGTTTTCGATGAGCAGTTCTTC.

This clonotype was recorded a few times. The chain has TRBV5-6 and TRBJ2-5; no definite D call. Trimming took off 6 bases at V and 2 bases at J, with 11 bases between the two ends. The CDR3 totals 13 residues. Germline lookup yields CDR1 SGHDT and CDR2 YYEEEE. Here the CDR3 DNA reads TGTGCCAGCACCGGAATCGTTCAAGAGACCCAGTACTTC. Translation: CASTGIVQETQYF.

This clonotype was detected many times. The V gene is TRBV20-1, the J gene TRBJ2-3; 7 bases match TRBD1. The V segment lost 1 base and the J segment 3 bases; nucleotides outside the gene matches: 13. CDR3 size: 17 residues. Germline V lookup: CDR1 DFQATT, CDR2 SNEGSKA (reference sequence). Written as DNA, the CDR3 is TGCAGTGCTAGAGCTACAATGAGACAGGGAACTACAGATACGCAGTATTTT. Its protein is CSARATMRQGTTDTQYF.

This clonotype has more than one count but fewer than ten. V gene TRBV3-1 combines with J gene TRBJ2-2; 7 bases line up with TRBD1. Germline CDR1 and CDR2: LGHDT and YNNKEL (reference sequence). Unmatched junction bases numbered 6, after V lost 1 base and J lost 7 bases. The CDR3 sequence is 15 residues long. The CDR3 coding sequence is TGTGCCAGCAGCCAAGGTGGCAGGGGGAACGGGGAGCTGTTTTTT. Translated: CASSQGGRGNGELFF.

The chain links TRBV11-3 to TRBJ2-7, with 9 bases matching TRBD1. This CDR3 has 15 residues. The germline V gene encodes CDR1 SGHNT and CDR2 YENEEA. J was trimmed by 9 bases and V by 4 bases; bases with no gene match: 13. The CDR3 protein is CASSSDRGVPSRQYF. DNA for the CDR3: TGTGCCAGCAGCTCTGACAGGGGGGTTCCTTCGAGGCAGTACTTC.

The chain employs TRBV4-1 and TRBJ2-5; 7 bases agree with TRBD2. The CDR3 is 17 amino acids. The germline V gene has CDR1 MGHRA and CDR2 YSYEKL. The V gene end was trimmed by 0 bases and the J gene end by 2 bases; junction bases not matched to a gene: 9. CDR3 protein: CASSQDPLGGVQETQYF. DNA of the CDR3: TGCGCCAGCAGCCAAGATCCCCTGGGAGGGGTTCAAGAGACCCAGTACTTC.

Only a few counts were recorded for this clonotype. The rearrangement joins TRBV7-3 to TRBJ2-1; D gene ambiguous. CDR3 length: 16 amino acids. Germline V gene data show CDR1 as SGHTA and CDR2 as FQGTGA. The germline V and J ends were trimmed by 8 bases and 0 bases, with 17 bases remaining between them. The CDR3 loop is CASPTPLESSYNEQFF. The CDR3 DNA reads TGTGCCAGCCCCACCCCATTGGAGAGCTCCTACAATGAGCAGTTCTTC.

The V and J genes are TRBV2 and TRBJ2-1; TRBD1 aligns across 7 bases. V was clipped by 4 bases and J by 9 bases; unmatched bases: 3. The CDR3 has 12 residues. Germline assignment: CDR1 SNHLY and CDR2 FYNNEI. CDR3 residues: CASSVGTVEQFF. The CDR3 DNA follows: TGTGCCAGCAGTGTTGGGACAGTTGAGCAGTTCTTC.

The chain combines TRBV11-2 with TRBJ1-4, with TRBD1 matching over 7 bases. CDR1 SGHAT and CDR2 FQNNGV come from the germline V gene. This CDR3 is 16 amino acids long. V shed 5 bases and J 6 bases; nucleotides not matched to a gene: 12. DNA for the CDR3: TGTGCCAGCAGCCTTTACTCCGGGACAGAATATGAAAAACTGTTTTTT. It is translated as CASSLYSGTEYEKLFF.